This is a list of T cell receptor beta chains from one sample in a study of cytomegalovirus exposure and HLA in healthy donors. Profiled with immunoSEQ multiplex PCR; TCRdb holds only in-frame clones, not every one. The sample has 98,000 or so clones, over 9.5% seen once. The sample taken for sequencing was PBMCs. The receptors shown here come from a middle-aged man in good health and CMV-seropositive. CDR3s include the opening cysteine and the closing phenylalanine or tryptophan. Each record gives: V gene, J gene, CDR3 protein.

TRBV5-1	TRBJ2-5	CASSLPGETQYF
TRBV13	TRBJ2-7	CASSLTGNEQYF
TRBV29-1	TRBJ2-5	CSVQLAGGVGTQYF
TRBV18	TRBJ1-5	CASSLATGGAGNQPQHF
TRBV5-1	TRBJ2-3	CASSLEGQMNTDTQYF
TRBV19	TRBJ2-3	CASSIRKTDTQYF
TRBV12-2	TRBJ2-7	CASRQWEAPSSHEQYF
TRBV7-3	TRBJ2-7	CASSPSGSYEQYF
TRBV4-1	TRBJ1-1	CASSQNTPQGWKTEAFF
TRBV21-1	TRBJ1-5	CASLRAGGYVSNQPQHF
TRBV14	TRBJ2-1	CASSQDGGTSGYNEQFF
TRBV5-6	TRBJ2-5	CASSLLGEGQETQYF
TRBV5-5	TRBJ2-1	CASSLLTEYNEQFF
TRBV6-1	TRBJ2-6	CASSGGQGYSGANVLTF
TRBV6-5	TRBJ1-5	CASKTGNQPQHF
TRBV21-1	TRBJ2-2	CASSKVSPTGQGSSGELFF
TRBV6-4	TRBJ2-1	CASSVSGRGGNEQFF
TRBV7-9	TRBJ2-7	CASSLGANAGEQYF
TRBV19	TRBJ1-1	CASAGLVNTEAFF
TRBV30	TRBJ2-1	CAWSGRLAGNYNEQFF
TRBV6-6	TRBJ1-1	CASSPGQEAFF
TRBV9	TRBJ2-3	CASSVGSETHYRKHTDTQYF
TRBV7-9	TRBJ1-3	CASSLGEDSGNTIYF
TRBV4-1	TRBJ2-5	CASSRTGWETQYF
TRBV2	TRBJ1-2	CASSPVRQSNYGYTF
TRBV6-1	TRBJ1-2	CASSDTGQLGYTF
TRBV19	TRBJ2-1	CASTQAGGSDNEQFF
TRBV5-6	TRBJ2-2	CASSLGTGGSGELFF
TRBV29-1	TRBJ1-1	CSVEERGTEAFF
TRBV19	TRBJ2-1	CASSIDSGSSYNEQFF
TRBV27	TRBJ1-5	CASSPQGVNNQPQHF
TRBV4-2	TRBJ1-2	CASGGGNYGYTF
TRBV25-1	TRBJ2-1	CASRETSVDEQFF
TRBV5-6	TRBJ2-1	CASSPRLVIYNEQFF
TRBV7-2	TRBJ2-7	CASSPPGGSSYEQYF
TRBV2	TRBJ2-1	CASSPLESSYNEQFF
TRBV6-6	TRBJ2-7	CASSRGGPYEQYF
TRBV28	TRBJ2-1	CASITRVLAGADEQFF
TRBV6-5	TRBJ2-1	CASSFSDRYNEQFF